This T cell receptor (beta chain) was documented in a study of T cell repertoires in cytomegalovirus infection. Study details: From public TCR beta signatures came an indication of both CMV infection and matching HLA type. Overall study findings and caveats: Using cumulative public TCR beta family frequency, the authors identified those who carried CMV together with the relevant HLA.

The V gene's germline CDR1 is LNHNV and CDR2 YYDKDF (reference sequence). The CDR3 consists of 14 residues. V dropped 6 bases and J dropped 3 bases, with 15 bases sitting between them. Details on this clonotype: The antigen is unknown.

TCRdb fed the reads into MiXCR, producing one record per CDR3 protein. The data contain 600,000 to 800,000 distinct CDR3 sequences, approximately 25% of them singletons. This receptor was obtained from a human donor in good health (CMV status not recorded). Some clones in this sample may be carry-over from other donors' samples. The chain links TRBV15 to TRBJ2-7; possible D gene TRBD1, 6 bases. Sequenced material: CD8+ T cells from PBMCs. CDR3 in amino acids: CATSEGRQVYEQYF. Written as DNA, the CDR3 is TGTGCCACCAGTGAGGGGCGACAGGTCTACGAGCAGTACTTC.